Listed here are 29 T cell receptor beta chains from one sample, sequenced in a study of blood T cell repertoires in COVID-19. Method: immunoSEQ multiplex PCR; TCRdb's copy keeps in-frame clones and lacks some. Of around 160,000 clones in the sample, about 87% were seen once. The sequenced sample consisted of peripheral blood. The receptors shown here come from an elderly man with acute or convalescent COVID-19.

The CDR3 DNA is TGTGCCAGCAGCCTGCCTGGCAGGCCCTACGAGCAGTACTTC. Its translation: CASSLPGRPYEQYF. V gene TRBV7-2 combines with J gene TRBJ2-7; D remains unclear. V shed 5 bases and J shed 2 bases, with 13 bases lying between them. The CDR3 extends over 14 amino acids. The germline gives CDR1 SGHTA, CDR2 FQGNSA. The variable domain in full, with the rest retrieved from reference TRBV7-2 and TRBJ2-7, is GAGVSQSPSNKVTEKGKDVELRCDPISGHTALYWYRQSLGQGLEFLIYFQGNSAPDKSGLPSDRFSAERTGGSVSTLTIQRTQQEDSAVYLCASSLPGRPYEQYFGPGTRLTVT.

This chain joins TRBV10-2 and TRBJ2-5, with 8 bases matching TRBD1. Looked up from germline, CDR1 is WSHSY and CDR2 is SAAADI. CDR3 length equals 16 residues. Germline trimming cut 6 bases from V and 0 bases from J; bases unmatched to any gene: 9. In DNA form, the CDR3 reads TGCGCCAGCAGAGACCGACAGGGGAAATACCAAGAGACCCAGTACTTC. Its protein product is CASRDRQGKYQETQYF.

The rearrangement uses TRBV4-1 and TRBJ2-2; possible D gene TRBD1, 6 bases. Germline CDR1 reads MGHRA; CDR2 reads YSYEKL. V was cut by 3 bases and J by 6 bases, with 8 bases left in between. This CDR3 contains 13 residues. CDR3 sequence reads: CASSHKGAGELFF. CDR3 DNA sequence: TGCGCCAGCAGCCACAAGGGGGCCGGGGAGCTGTTTTTT.

CDR3 in amino acids: CAISERTSGAYEQYF. CDR3 in DNA: TGTGCCATCAGTGAACGGACTAGCGGGGCCTACGAGCAGTACTTC. The J gene is TRBJ2-7, the V gene TRBV10-3; TRBD2 matches 12 bases. The length of the CDR3 is 15 residues. The ends lost 3 bases at V and 2 bases at J; junction bases unmatched: 2. Germline V gene data show CDR1 as ENHRY and CDR2 as SYGVKD.

This chain connects TRBV7-8 to TRBJ2-1, with TRBD1 matching over 7 bases. With 2 bases clipped from V and 9 bases from J, the junction kept 10 bases outside the gene matches. Germline values: CDR1 SGHVS, CDR2 FQNEAQ. The CDR3 has 15 residues. The CDR3 DNA is TGTGCCAGCAGCTTACGGGGACAGACACAGAGTGAGCAGTTCTTC. Amino acids: CASSLRGQTQSEQFF. The full variable domain, rest sourced from reference TRBV7-8 and TRBJ2-1, is GAGVSQSPRYKVAKRGQDVALRCDPISGHVSLFWYQQALGQGPEFLTYFQNEAQLDKSGLPSDRFFAERPEGSVSTLKIQRTQQEDSAVYLCASSLRGQTQSEQFFGPGTRLTVL.

This clone came up a few times. The chain combines TRBV5-1 with TRBJ2-2, with 8 bases aligning to TRBD1. The trim removed 3 bases at V and 1 base at J, leaving 2 bases unmatched. Germline V gene sequence: CDR1 SGHRS, CDR2 YFSETQ. The length of the CDR3 is 15 residues. The CDR3 region has the DNA TGCGCCAGCAGCTCCGGGACAGGGAACACCGGGGAGCTGTTTTTT. It is translated as CASSSGTGNTGELFF.

This chain connects TRBV5-4 to TRBJ2-5, with TRBD1 identical over 8 bases. CDR3 length equals 15 residues. Per germline, CDR1 SGHNT and CDR2 YYREEE (reference sequence). The junction had 7 bases not matched to a gene; V was cut back by 3 bases and J by 3 bases. CDR3 residues: CASSSPGQGEETQYF. The CDR3 DNA follows: TGTGCCAGCAGCTCTCCCGGACAGGGTGAAGAGACCCAGTACTTC.

The chain recombines TRBV3-1 (or the pseudogene TRBV3-2) with TRBJ1-3; 11 bases align to TRBD1. The junction had 3 bases not matched to a gene; V was cut back by 4 bases and J by 7 bases. This CDR3 is built from 14 residues. Germline lookup yields CDR1 LGHDT and CDR2 YNNKEL (reference sequence). CDR3 residues: CASSPGTGGNTIYF. CDR3 nucleotide sequence: TGTGCCAGCAGCCCCGGGACAGGGGGTAACACCATATATTTT.

This clone has more than one count but fewer than ten. The chain has TRBV11-2 and TRBJ2-1; possibly TRBD2 for D (7 bases). The CDR3 runs 15 residues. V was trimmed by 3 bases and J by 4 bases, leaving 13 bases between them. Per germline, CDR1 SGHAT and CDR2 FQNNGV. Here the CDR3 reads CASSLGGGGYNEQFF. CDR3 nucleotide sequence: TGTGCCAGCAGCTTGGGGGGAGGGGGTTACAATGAGCAGTTCTTC.

The gene calls are TRBV6-1 and TRBJ2-3; 7 nucleotides match TRBD1. Trimming at V came to 4 bases and at J to 0 bases, leaving 10 bases not matched to a gene. CDR1 is MNHNS and CDR2 is SASEGT in the germline V gene. This CDR3 has 17 residues. The CDR3 spells CASSVRKGAPSTDTQYF. The CDR3 DNA follows: TGTGCCAGCAGTGTCCGTAAGGGGGCACCTAGCACAGATACGCAGTATTTT.

The chain joins TRBV10-2 to TRBJ1-1, with D tentatively TRBD1 (5 bases). CDR3 size: 14 residues. Trimming took 4 bases from V and 5 from J, leaving 14 bases between them. CDR1 and CDR2 from the germline V gene are WSHSY and SAAADI. The CDR3: CASSASRDGTEAFF. The DNA of the CDR3 is TGCGCCAGCAGTGCCTCGCGGGACGGGACTGAAGCTTTCTTT.

The CDR3 DNA reads as TGTGCCAGCAGCCCAGAGGGACTAGCGGGCGAGCAGTACTTC. Protein sequence: CASSPEGLAGEQYF. V and J are TRBV7-9 and TRBJ2-7, with TRBD2 identical over 12 bases. The CDR3 has 14 residues. V was clipped by 5 bases and J by 6 bases; unmatched bases: 5. Germline V CDR1 and CDR2: SEHNR, FQNEAQ (reference sequence).

V is TRBV25-1 and J is TRBJ1-6; 8 nucleotides agree with TRBD1. V lost 3 bases to trimming and J lost 10 bases; unmatched junction nucleotides: 8. The CDR3 loop spans 15 amino acids. In germline, CDR1 is MGHDK, CDR2 SYGVNS. CDR3 nucleotide sequence: TGTGCCAGCAGTGAGTGGACAGGGAGTTGGTCACCCCTCCACTTT. It yields the protein CASSEWTGSWSPLHF.

This clone was detected only a few times. V is TRBV6-5 and J is TRBJ1-2, with 8 bases fitting TRBD1. The ends lost 2 bases at V and 2 bases at J; junction bases unmatched: 7. The CDR3 extends over 16 amino acids. CDR1 MNHEY and CDR2 SVGAGI come from the germline V gene. This CDR3 is CASSYQQGARNYGYTF. CDR3 nucleotide sequence: TGTGCCAGCAGTTACCAGCAGGGGGCGCGGAACTATGGCTACACCTTC.

The J gene is TRBJ2-2, the V gene TRBV18; TRBD1 matches at 7 bases. The CDR3 is made up of 14 amino acids. V lost 8 bases, J lost 6 bases, and 9 bases stayed unmatched. Germline assignment: CDR1 KGHSH and CDR2 LQKENI. CDR3 region: CASAESQGPGELFF. The CDR3 bases are TGTGCCAGCGCCGAATCACAGGGGCCCGGGGAGCTGTTTTTT.

The chain joins TRBV5-1 to TRBJ2-3; D unclear. The CDR3 sequence is 16 residues long. CDR1 is SGHRS and CDR2 is YFSETQ in the germline V gene. Trimming shortened V by 4 bases and J by 0 bases, and 15 bases separated the two germline ends. CDR3: CASSQADGGSTDTQYF. CDR3 coding DNA: TGCGCCAGCAGCCAAGCTGACGGCGGTAGCACAGATACGCAGTATTTT.

Of note for this clone: The junction departs from germline at one end; a sequencing error may be responsible. The chain recombines TRBV5-1 with TRBJ1-2; 7 bases agree with TRBD1. This CDR3 has 14 amino acids. Germline assignment: CDR1 SGHRS and CDR2 YFSETQ. For the CDR3, the DNA is TGCGCCAGCAACTTGGTTTTGGCAGGGGGTGGCTACACCTTC. Protein product: CASNLVLAGGGYTF.

This chain connects TRBV3-1 (or the pseudogene TRBV3-2) to TRBJ2-3; 13 bases map to TRBD2. The junction had 8 bases not matched to a gene; V was cut back by 3 bases and J by 5 bases. The CDR3 length is 17 residues. Germline V gene lookup returns CDR1 LGHDT and CDR2 YNNKEL (reference sequence). CDR3 DNA sequence: TGTGCCAGCAGCCACCGGACTAGCGGGAGTGGCAAAGATACGCAGTATTTT. Amino acid sequence: CASSHRTSGSGKDTQYF.

V gene TRBV7-2 combines with J gene TRBJ2-5, with D hard to call. Trimming took off 5 bases at V and 4 bases at J, with 8 bases between the two ends. CDR1 is SGHTA, CDR2 FQGNSA, per germline. The CDR3 consists of 12 residues. The CDR3 spells CASSRLIETQYF. The CDR3 DNA sequence: TGTGCCAGCAGCCGACTGATAGAGACCCAGTACTTC.

This clone came up once. The V call is TRBV25-1, the J call TRBJ2-3, with TRBD1 matching 7 bases. V shed 5 bases, J shed 0 bases, and the junction held 5 bases outside the gene matches. The CDR3 runs to 15 residues. Germline lookup yields CDR1 MGHDK and CDR2 SYGVNS. CDR3 DNA sequence: TGTGCCAGCAGTAACACAGGGGAAAGCACAGATACGCAGTATTTT. It codes for CASSNTGESTDTQYF.

This chain links TRBV3-1 (or the pseudogene TRBV3-2) with TRBJ2-7; the D is unclear. The CDR3 runs to 15 residues. Germline V gives CDR1 LGHDT, CDR2 YNNKEL (reference sequence). V was cut by 0 bases and J by 2 bases, with 11 bases left in between. Here the CDR3 reads CASSQDVGYTYEQYF. The CDR3, as DNA: TGTGCCAGCAGCCAAGATGTGGGCTACACCTACGAGCAGTACTTC.

The rearrangement links TRBV3-1 (or the pseudogene TRBV3-2) to TRBJ2-3; 8 nucleotides match TRBD1. The junction had 8 bases not matched to a gene; V was cut back by 5 bases and J by 4 bases. The CDR3 runs to 15 residues. The germline gives CDR1 LGHDT, CDR2 YNNKEL (reference sequence). CDR3 sequence: CASSGRGRGADTQYF. CDR3 nucleotides: TGTGCCAGCAGCGGCAGGGGGCGAGGCGCAGATACGCAGTATTTT.

The V gene is TRBV5-1, the J gene TRBJ1-5, with a tentative D call TRBD1 (6 bases). The CDR3 contains 14 residues. Germline V lookup: CDR1 SGHRS, CDR2 YFSETQ. V was cut by 2 bases and J by 3 bases, with 9 bases left in between. The DNA of the CDR3 is TGCGCCAGCAGCTTAACAGGGTTCAATCAGCCCCAGCATTTT. It specifies CASSLTGFNQPQHF.

The J gene is TRBJ1-1, the V gene TRBV13; D may be TRBD1 (6 bases). This CDR3 comprises 11 residues. The germline V and J ends were trimmed by 5 bases and 8 bases, with 9 bases remaining between them. Germline values: CDR1 PRHDT, CDR2 FYEKMQ (reference sequence). The CDR3 loop reads CASSDQGEAFF. The DNA for the CDR3 is TGTGCCAGCAGCGACCAGGGGGAAGCTTTCTTT.

J is TRBJ2-6 and V is TRBV2; perhaps TRBD2 as D (7 bases). The V end lost 7 bases, the J end lost 1 base, and 20 bases lay between the germline ends. The CDR3 has 18 residues. Germline CDR1 is SNHLY and CDR2 is FYNNEI. The CDR3 DNA reads as TGTGCCAGCAACACGGGGGGCGGGCGCGGTTCTGGGGCCAACGTCCTGACTTTC. Translation gives CASNTGGGRGSGANVLTF.

V usage is TRBV6-5 and J usage is TRBJ2-5, with TRBD1 as a possible D gene (6 bases). V was cut by 3 bases and J by 4 bases, with 12 bases left in between. Per the germline V gene, CDR1 is MNHEY and CDR2 is SVGAGI. This CDR3 has 14 residues. The chain's CDR3 is CASSYIQGRETQYF. The CDR3 nucleotides read TGTGCCAGCAGTTATATACAGGGACGAGAGACCCAGTACTTC.

The chain joins TRBV5-7 to TRBJ2-2; possible D gene TRBD2, 5 bases. TRBV5-7 is designated an ORF whose function remains uncertain. Deletions cut 0 bases from V and 7 bases from J, with 16 bases between. The CDR3 has 16 residues. Here the CDR3 DNA reads TGTGCCAGCAGCTTGGATGAAGGACGGGAAATCGGGGAGCTGTTTTTT. Translated, it gives CASSLDEGREIGELFF.

The chain links TRBV19 to TRBJ2-5; D is perhaps TRBD1 (6 bases). The V gene lost 5 bases and the J gene lost 1 base, with 14 bases spanning the gap. There are 15 residues in the CDR3. The germline V gene has CDR1 LNHDA and CDR2 SQIVND (reference sequence). The CDR3 coding sequence is TGTGCCAGTAGTCCCCGGGACAACCTCCAAGAGACCCAGTACTTC. Translation gives CASSPRDNLQETQYF.

The chain combines TRBV30 with TRBJ1-2; D unresolved. In germline, CDR1 is GTSNPN, CDR2 SVGIG (reference sequence). Trimming took 1 base from V and 1 from J, leaving 7 bases between them. There are 13 residues in the CDR3. CDR3 loop: CAWSGGLNYGYTF. In nucleotides, the CDR3 is TGTGCCTGGAGTGGTGGGCTTAACTATGGCTACACCTTC.